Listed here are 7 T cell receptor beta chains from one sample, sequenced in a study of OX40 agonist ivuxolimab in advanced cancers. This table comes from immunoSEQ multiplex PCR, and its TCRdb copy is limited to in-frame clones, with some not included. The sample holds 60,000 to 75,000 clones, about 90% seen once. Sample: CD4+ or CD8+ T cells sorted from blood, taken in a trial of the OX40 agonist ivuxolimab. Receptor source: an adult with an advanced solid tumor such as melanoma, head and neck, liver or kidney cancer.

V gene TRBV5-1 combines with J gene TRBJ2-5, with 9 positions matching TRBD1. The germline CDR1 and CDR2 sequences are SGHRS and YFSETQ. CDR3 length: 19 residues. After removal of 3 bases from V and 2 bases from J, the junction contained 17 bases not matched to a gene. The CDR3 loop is CASSSPTLTGGGYQETQYF. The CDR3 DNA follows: TGCGCCAGCAGCTCCCCCACATTGACAGGGGGGGGATATCAAGAGACCCAGTACTTC.

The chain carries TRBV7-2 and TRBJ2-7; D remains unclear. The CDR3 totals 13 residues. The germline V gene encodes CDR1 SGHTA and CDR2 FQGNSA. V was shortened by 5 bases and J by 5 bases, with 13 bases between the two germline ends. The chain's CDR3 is CASSPPTRNEQYF. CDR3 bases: TGTGCCAGCAGCCCCCCGACACGCAACGAGCAGTACTTC.

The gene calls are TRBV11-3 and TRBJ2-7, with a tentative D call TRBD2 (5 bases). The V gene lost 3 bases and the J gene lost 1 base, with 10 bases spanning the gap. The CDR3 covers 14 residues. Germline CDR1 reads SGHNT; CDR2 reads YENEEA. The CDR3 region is CASSLQRASYEQYF. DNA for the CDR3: TGTGCCAGCAGCTTGCAGAGGGCATCCTACGAGCAGTACTTC.

CDR3 DNA sequence: TGTGCCAGCAGCCTAGGGCTAAACGACGAGCAGTACTTC. It encodes CASSLGLNDEQYF. The gene calls are TRBV7-9 and TRBJ2-7, with unresolved D. Germline CDR1 reads SEHNR; CDR2 reads FQNEAQ (reference sequence). This CDR3 has 13 amino acids. V was trimmed by 5 bases and J by 5 bases, leaving 13 bases between them.

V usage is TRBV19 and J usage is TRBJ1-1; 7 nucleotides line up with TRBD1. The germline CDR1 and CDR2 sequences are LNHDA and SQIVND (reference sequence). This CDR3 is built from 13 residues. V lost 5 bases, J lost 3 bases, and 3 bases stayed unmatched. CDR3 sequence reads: CASSVDRDTEAFF. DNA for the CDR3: TGTGCCAGTAGTGTTGACAGGGACACTGAAGCTTTCTTT. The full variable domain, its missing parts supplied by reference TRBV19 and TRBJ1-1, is DGGITQSPKYLFRKEGQNVTLSCEQNLNHDAMYWYRQDPGQGLRLIYYSQIVNDFQKGDIAEGYSVSREKKESFPLTVTSAQKNPTAFYLCASSVDRDTEAFFGQGTRLTVV.

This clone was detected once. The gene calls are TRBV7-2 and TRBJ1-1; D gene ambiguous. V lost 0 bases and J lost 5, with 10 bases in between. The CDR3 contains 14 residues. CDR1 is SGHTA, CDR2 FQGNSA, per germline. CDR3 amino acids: CASSLAGSRTEAFF. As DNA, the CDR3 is TGTGCCAGCAGCTTAGCGGGCAGTAGGACTGAAGCTTTCTTT.

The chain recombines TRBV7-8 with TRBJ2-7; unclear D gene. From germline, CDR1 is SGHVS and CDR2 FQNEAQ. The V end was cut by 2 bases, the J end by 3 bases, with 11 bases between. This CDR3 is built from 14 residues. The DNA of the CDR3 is TGTGCCAGCAGCTTAAATGTGGGCGACTACGAGCAGTACTTC. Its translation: CASSLNVGDYEQYF.